This T cell receptor beta chain came from a study of blood T cells in healthy people across ages. The CDR3 length is 15 residues. Germline values: CDR1 SGHRS, CDR2 YFSETQ. V lost 3 bases to trimming and J lost 3 bases; unmatched junction nucleotides: 4. Together with a sample-barcoded 5' primer, a J-beta primer mix was included in a second PCR lasting about 6 to 11 cycles. TCRdb re-called the 5' RACE reads through MiXCR, storing one row per CDR3 protein. In the table there are around 1.5 million distinct CDR3 sequences, roughly 40% of which are singletons. In its sample, this clonotype was seen a few times.

The chain has TRBV5-1 and TRBJ1-4; TRBD1 matches at 8 bases. The specimen was blood. This TCR came from a young woman in good health. Written as DNA, the CDR3 is TGCGCCAGCAGCTCAGGGGGCGAAGCTAATGAAAAACTGTTTTTT. Amino acid sequence: CASSSGGEANEKLFF.